This TCR beta chain stems from a study of T cell responses to AZD1222 COVID-19 vaccine. Study details: Pooled samples include second doses given at about 4 or 12 weeks.

Study outcomes and limitations: Possibly, clonal diversity was underestimated; donors were largely white British and included more females. Recipients of two AZD1222 doses showed rising Spike-specific TCR breadth and depth.

Regarding this clone: Its antigen is currently unknown.

This CDR3 is 16 amino acids long. From germline, CDR1 is MRHNA and CDR2 SNTAGT. Trimming removed 0 bases from V and 6 bases from J; junction bases left unmatched: 5. TCRdb's table, derived via immunoSEQ multiplex PCR, lists solely in-frame clones and lacks some. The table has about 120,000 clones, 70% to 90% seen once; the top ten hold roughly 9.1%. This clonotype was sampled from an adult in good health. Sequencing used peripheral blood, obtained on day 0 of AZD1222 vaccination. The J gene is TRBJ2-2, the V gene TRBV6-4, with 9 bases that match TRBD1. CDR3 residues: CASSDSGQGIAGELFF. CDR3 bases: TGTGCCAGCAGTGACTCGGGACAGGGAATCGCCGGGGAGCTGTTTTTT.